Shown below are 18 T cell receptor beta chains from a single sample sequenced in a study of blood T cell repertoires in COVID-19. Data came from immunoSEQ multiplex PCR; TCRdb stores just in-frame clones and leaves some out. The repertoire holds about 120,000 clones, with 70% to 80% as singletons. The specimen was peripheral blood. The receptors here all came from a human donor in a cohort sampled during active COVID-19.

The rearrangement uses TRBV10-2 and TRBJ2-2; 9 nucleotides match TRBD1. V trimming: 3 bases; J trimming: 4 bases; junction bases outside the gene matches: 3. CDR3 length: 15 amino acids. Germline V gene lookup returns CDR1 WSHSY and CDR2 SAAADI. This chain's CDR3 is CASSDDRGITGELFF. CDR3 bases: TGCGCCAGCAGTGATGACAGGGGGATCACCGGGGAGCTGTTTTTT.

This clone has only a few counts. The chain couples TRBV7-6 to TRBJ2-7; perhaps TRBD2 as D (6 bases). V lost 1 base and J lost 3, with 7 bases in between. This CDR3 has 13 residues. Germline lookup yields CDR1 SGHVS and CDR2 FNYEAQ. The CDR3 nucleotides are TGTGCCAGCAGCTTAGGGAGGGACTACGAGCAGTACTTC. This codes for CASSLGRDYEQYF.

This chain connects TRBV5-1 to TRBJ2-7; 7 bases line up with TRBD1. V lost 4 bases, J lost 5 bases, and 3 bases stayed unmatched. The CDR3 extends over 12 amino acids. Germline V gives CDR1 SGHRS, CDR2 YFSETQ. CDR3 region: CASSHDRDEQYF. The DNA for the CDR3 is TGCGCCAGCAGCCATGACAGGGACGAGCAGTACTTC. The whole variable domain, filled in from reference TRBV5-1 and TRBJ2-7, reads KAGVTQTPRYLIKTRGQQVTLSCSPISGHRSVSWYQQTPGQGLQFLFEYFSETQRNKGNFPGRFSGRQFSNSRSEMNVSTLELGDSALYLCASSHDRDEQYFGPGTRLTVT.

This chain joins TRBV3-1 (or the pseudogene TRBV3-2) and TRBJ1-1, with D uncertain. The germline V gene encodes CDR1 LGHDT and CDR2 YNNKEL (reference sequence). This CDR3 is built from 15 residues. V dropped 1 base and J dropped 4 bases, with 13 bases sitting between them. In DNA, the CDR3 is TGTGCCAGCAGCCAAGGAGAGGAGGGCGGCACTGAAGCTTTCTTT. It specifies CASSQGEEGGTEAFF.

This chain connects TRBV4-1 to TRBJ1-4; 7 bases agree with TRBD1. CDR1 MGHRA and CDR2 YSYEKL come from the germline V gene. CDR3 length equals 15 residues. J was trimmed by 3 bases and V by 4 bases; bases with no gene match: 5. The CDR3 reads CASSPFGQANEKLFF. CDR3 DNA sequence: TGCGCCAGCAGCCCATTCGGACAGGCTAATGAAAAACTGTTTTTT.

V usage is TRBV6-5 and J usage is TRBJ1-3; D ambiguous. This CDR3 is built from 14 residues. The V end lost 7 bases, the J end lost 0 bases, and 10 bases lay between the germline ends. The germline V gene encodes CDR1 MNHEY and CDR2 SVGAGI. For the CDR3, the DNA is TGTGCCAGCAAACAGAAGTACTCTGGAAACACCATATATTTT. This gives the protein CASKQKYSGNTIYF.

The V and J genes are TRBV5-4 and TRBJ1-4; D remains ambiguous. The CDR3 extends over 14 amino acids. CDR1 and CDR2 from the germline V gene are SGHNT and YYREEE (reference sequence). Trimming cost V 0 bases and J 6 bases, with 9 bases left between them. The chain's CDR3 is CASSLEGGHEKLFF. CDR3 bases: TGTGCCAGCAGCTTGGAGGGAGGTCATGAAAAACTGTTTTTT.

This sequence joins TRBV5-6 and TRBJ1-4; D uncertain. Trimming pared 6 bases from V and 1 base from J, leaving 7 bases between. Germline CDR1 and CDR2: SGHDT and YYEEEE. This CDR3 contains 13 residues. The CDR3 DNA reads as TGTGCCAGCACTAGGAGAACTAATGAAAAACTGTTTTTT. This sequence encodes CASTRRTNEKLFF.

The chain combines TRBV7-8 with TRBJ1-5; 9 bases align to TRBD1. Trimming took 4 bases from V and 6 from J; bases not matched to a gene: 1. CDR3 length: 13 residues. Germline CDR1 and CDR2: SGHVS and FQNEAQ. The CDR3 region has the DNA TGTGCCAGCAGCTGGGACAGGGTTCAGCCCCAGCATTTT. It translates to CASSWDRVQPQHF. The complete variable domain, with remaining parts taken from reference TRBV7-8 and TRBJ1-5, reads GAGVSQSPRYKVAKRGQDVALRCDPISGHVSLFWYQQALGQGPEFLTYFQNEAQLDKSGLPSDRFFAERPEGSVSTLKIQRTQQEDSAVYLCASSWDRVQPQHFGDGTRLSIL.

This CDR3 reads CASSWSSGNTIYF. The DNA for the CDR3 is TGCGCCAGCAGCTGGAGCTCTGGAAACACCATATATTTT. The chain combines TRBV5-1 with TRBJ1-3; D gene uncertain. The CDR3 spans 13 residues. CDR1 SGHRS and CDR2 YFSETQ come from the germline V gene. Trimming pared 3 bases from V and 0 bases from J, leaving 4 bases between.

The CDR3 sequence: CASSPIGSSYEQYF. The CDR3 region has the DNA TGTGCCAGCAGCCCCATTGGGAGCTCCTACGAGCAGTACTTC. The chain carries TRBV3-1 (or the pseudogene TRBV3-2) and TRBJ2-7, with a tentative D call TRBD2 (5 bases). V lost 4 bases and J 0 bases, leaving 10 bases between the germline ends. Germline V gene lookup returns CDR1 LGHDT and CDR2 YNNKEL (reference sequence). The CDR3 consists of 14 residues.

The V call is TRBV18, the J call TRBJ1-1, with TRBD1 identical over 7 bases. The CDR3 runs 13 residues. V lost 4 bases and J lost 2; bases outside the gene matches: 1. The germline gives CDR1 KGHSH, CDR2 LQKENI. CDR3 loop: CASSRQGNTEAFF. CDR3 DNA: TGTGCCAGCTCACGACAGGGTAACACTGAAGCTTTCTTT.

This clone was seen once. This chain links TRBV5-1 with TRBJ2-6, with D uncertain. CDR3 size: 18 residues. The germline V gene has CDR1 SGHRS and CDR2 YFSETQ. The V end was cut by 0 bases, the J end by 0 bases, with 13 bases between. CDR3 amino acids: CASSLVGRQSSGANVLTF. The CDR3 nucleotides read TGCGCCAGCAGCTTGGTTGGCAGGCAGAGCTCTGGGGCCAACGTCCTGACTTTC.

The chain joins TRBV6-5 to TRBJ2-7; a possible D gene is TRBD2 (5 bases). The CDR3 spans 13 residues. Germline-derived CDR1 and CDR2 are MNHEY and SVGAGI. V was shortened by 6 bases and J by 5 bases, with 14 bases between the two germline ends. CDR3 DNA: TGTGCCAGCAGCGATGTCGGGGAGAACGAGCAGTACTTC. It translates to CASSDVGENEQYF.

The V call is TRBV7-6, the J call TRBJ2-3, with a tentative D call TRBD2 (6 bases). The V gene's germline CDR1 is SGHVS and CDR2 FNYEAQ. Trimming pared 0 bases from V and 6 bases from J, leaving 7 bases between. The CDR3 is made up of 13 amino acids. The CDR3 reads CASSLAGRDTQYF. CDR3 sequence (DNA): TGTGCCAGCAGCTTAGCGGGGAGGGATACGCAGTATTTT.

The rearrangement joins TRBV27 to TRBJ2-7; D is perhaps TRBD2 (5 bases). The CDR3 is 14 amino acids. The V end lost 6 bases, the J end lost 3 bases, and 15 bases lay between the germline ends. From germline, CDR1 is MNHEY and CDR2 SMNVEV (reference sequence). CDR3 residues: CASSSREPFYEQYF. The CDR3 DNA is TGTGCCAGCAGCTCCCGGGAACCCTTCTACGAGCAGTACTTC.

This rearrangement joins TRBV10-3 to TRBJ2-7; TRBD2 is a possible D gene (6 bases). V was clipped by 4 bases and J by 2 bases, with 18 bases between them. The CDR3 has 16 residues. CDR1 ENHRY and CDR2 SYGVKD come from the germline V gene. CDR3 region: CAISVGSGGGAYEQYF. The CDR3 nucleotides read TGTGCCATCAGTGTCGGCAGCGGAGGCGGGGCCTACGAGCAGTACTTC.

V usage is TRBV5-1 and J usage is TRBJ2-7; D possibly corresponds to TRBD2 (6 bases). CDR1 is SGHRS, CDR2 YFSETQ, per germline. Deletions cut 4 bases from V and 1 base from J, with 12 bases between. The CDR3 is 14 residues long. CDR3 in DNA: TGCGCCAGCAGCCCCCGGACTATTTCCTACGAGCAGTACTTC. Residues: CASSPRTISYEQYF.